These 2 T cell receptor beta chains were all obtained from the same sample, sequenced in a study of Ad26.COV2.S vaccination and SARS-CoV-2 variants. Some clones are missing from TCRdb's copy, which holds only in-frame ones; the method was immunoSEQ multiplex PCR. The table shows about 180,000 clones, with roughly nine tenths occurring only once. The starting material was peripheral blood, obtained after recovery from COVID-19. The receptors originated from a human donor who had recovered from COVID-19.

The gene calls are TRBV7-3 and TRBJ2-3, with a weak D call TRBD1 (5 bases). Trimming pared 8 bases from V and 11 bases from J, leaving 14 bases between. Germline lookup yields CDR1 SGHTA and CDR2 FQGTGA. CDR3 length: 11 amino acids. CDR3 residues: CASGAQGMQYF. CDR3 DNA sequence: TGTGCCAGCGGGGCTCAGGGTATGCAGTATTTT. The entire variable domain, with the rest obtained from reference TRBV7-3 and TRBJ2-3, is as follows: GAGVSQTPSNKVTEKGKYVELRCDPISGHTALYWYRQSLGQGPEFLIYFQGTGAADDSGLPNDRFFAVRPEGSVSTLKIQRTERGDSAVYLCASGAQGMQYFGPGTRLTVL.

In its sample, this clone was seen once. The genes are TRBV28 and TRBJ1-2, with D maybe TRBD1 (5 bases). CDR3 length: 18 amino acids. The V gene lost 0 bases and the J gene lost 0 bases, with 17 bases spanning the gap. Looked up from germline, CDR1 is MDHEN and CDR2 is SYDVKM. The CDR3 bases are TGTGCCAGCAGTTTATGGCTAAGGGGAGACAGTTCTAACTATGGCTACACCTTC. Its protein is CASSLWLRGDSSNYGYTF.